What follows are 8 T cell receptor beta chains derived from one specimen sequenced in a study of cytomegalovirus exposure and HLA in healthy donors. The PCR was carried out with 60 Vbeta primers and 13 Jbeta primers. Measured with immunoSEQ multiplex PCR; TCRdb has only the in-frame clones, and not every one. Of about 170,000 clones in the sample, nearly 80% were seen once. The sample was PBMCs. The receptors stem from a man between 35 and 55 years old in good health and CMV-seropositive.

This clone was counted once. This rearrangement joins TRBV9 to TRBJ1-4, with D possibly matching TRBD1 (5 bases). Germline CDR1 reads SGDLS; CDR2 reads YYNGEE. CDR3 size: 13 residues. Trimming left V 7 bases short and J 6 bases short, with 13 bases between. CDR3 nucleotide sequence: TGTGCCAGCCGAGGCAGGGCGGATGAAAAACTGTTTTTT. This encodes CASRGRADEKLFF.

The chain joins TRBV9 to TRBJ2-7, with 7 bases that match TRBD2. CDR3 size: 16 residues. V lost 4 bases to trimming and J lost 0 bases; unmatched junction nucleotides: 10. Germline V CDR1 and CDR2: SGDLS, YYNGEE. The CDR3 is CASSPRGEVHSYEQYF. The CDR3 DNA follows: TGTGCCAGCAGCCCCCGGGGGGAGGTCCACTCCTACGAGCAGTACTTC. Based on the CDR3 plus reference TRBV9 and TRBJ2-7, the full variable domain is DSGVTQTPKHLITATGQRVTLRCSPRSGDLSVYWYQQSLDQGLQFLIQYYNGEERAKGNILERFSAQQFPDLHSELNLSSLELGDSALYFCASSPRGEVHSYEQYFGPGTRLTVT.

The CDR3 sequence: CSVEVGAGGYTF. The DNA of the CDR3 is TGCAGCGTTGAAGTAGGGGCGGGGGGCTACACCTTC. The rearrangement joins TRBV29-1 to TRBJ1-2, with a tentative D call TRBD1 (5 bases). The germline CDR1 and CDR2 sequences are SQVTM and ANQGSEA. V was trimmed by 1 base and J by 8 bases, leaving 11 bases between them. This CDR3 has 12 amino acids.

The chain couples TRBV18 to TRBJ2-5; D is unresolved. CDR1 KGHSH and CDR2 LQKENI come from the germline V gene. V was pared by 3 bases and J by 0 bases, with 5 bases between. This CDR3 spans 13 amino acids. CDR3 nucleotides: TGTGCCAGCTCACCTAATTACCAAGAGACCCAGTACTTC. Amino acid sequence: CASSPNYQETQYF.

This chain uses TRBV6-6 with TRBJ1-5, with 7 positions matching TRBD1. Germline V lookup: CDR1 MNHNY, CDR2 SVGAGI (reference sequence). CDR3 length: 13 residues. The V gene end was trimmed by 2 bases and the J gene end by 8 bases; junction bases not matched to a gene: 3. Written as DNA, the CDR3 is TGTGCCAGCAGTTACCGGGACAGCGAGCCCCAGCATTTT. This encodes CASSYRDSEPQHF.

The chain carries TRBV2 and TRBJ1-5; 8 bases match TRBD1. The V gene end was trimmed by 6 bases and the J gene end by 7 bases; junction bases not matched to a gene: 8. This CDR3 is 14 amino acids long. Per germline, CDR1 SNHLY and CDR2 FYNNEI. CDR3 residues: CASSQDRDIQPQHF. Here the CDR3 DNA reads TGTGCCAGCAGCCAGGACAGGGACATCCAGCCCCAGCATTTT. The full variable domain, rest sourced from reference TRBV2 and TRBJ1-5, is EPEVTQTPSHQVTQMGQEVILRCVPISNHLYFYWYRQILGQKVEFLVSFYNNEISEKSEIFDDQFSVERPDGSNFTLKIRSTKLEDSAMYFCASSQDRDIQPQHFGDGTRLSIL.

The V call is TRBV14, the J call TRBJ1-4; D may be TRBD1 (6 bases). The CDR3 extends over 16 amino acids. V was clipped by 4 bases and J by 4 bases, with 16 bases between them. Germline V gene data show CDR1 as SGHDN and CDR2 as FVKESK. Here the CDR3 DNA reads TGTGCCAGCAGCCTTGAAGGGGGATTCGGTAATGAAAAACTGTTTTTT. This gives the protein CASSLEGGFGNEKLFF.

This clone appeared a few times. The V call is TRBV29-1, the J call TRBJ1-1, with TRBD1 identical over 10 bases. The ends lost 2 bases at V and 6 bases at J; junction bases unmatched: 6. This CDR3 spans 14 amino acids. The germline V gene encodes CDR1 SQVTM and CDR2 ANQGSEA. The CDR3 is CSVEPGQGSPEAFF. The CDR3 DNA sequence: TGCAGCGTTGAACCGGGACAGGGGTCTCCTGAAGCTTTCTTT.